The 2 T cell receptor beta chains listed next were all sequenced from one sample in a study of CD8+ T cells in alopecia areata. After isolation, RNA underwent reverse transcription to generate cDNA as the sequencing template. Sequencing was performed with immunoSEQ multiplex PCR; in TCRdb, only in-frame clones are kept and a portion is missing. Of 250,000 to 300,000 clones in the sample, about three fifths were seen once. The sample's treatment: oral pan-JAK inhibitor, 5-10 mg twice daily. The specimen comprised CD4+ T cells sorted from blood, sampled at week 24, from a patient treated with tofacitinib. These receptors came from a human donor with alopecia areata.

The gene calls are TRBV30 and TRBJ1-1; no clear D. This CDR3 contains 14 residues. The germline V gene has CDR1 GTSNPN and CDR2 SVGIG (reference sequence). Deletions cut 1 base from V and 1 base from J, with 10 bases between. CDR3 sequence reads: CAWSGVNRNTEAFF. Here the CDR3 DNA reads TGTGCCTGGAGTGGGGTAAATAGGAACACTGAAGCTTTCTTT. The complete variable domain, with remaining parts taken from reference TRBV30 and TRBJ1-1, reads SQTIHQWPATLVQPVGSPLSLECTVEGTSNPNLYWYRQAAGRGLQLLFYSVGIGQISSEVPQNLSASRPQDRQFILSSKKLLLSDSGFYLCAWSGVNRNTEAFFGQGTRLTVV.

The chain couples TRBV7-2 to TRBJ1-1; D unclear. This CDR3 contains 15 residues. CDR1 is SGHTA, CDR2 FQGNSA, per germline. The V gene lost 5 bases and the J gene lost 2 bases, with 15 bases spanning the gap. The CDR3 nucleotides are TGTGCCAGCAGCCGCGGTGCGGCACTTAACACTGAAGCTTTCTTT. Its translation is CASSRGAALNTEAFF. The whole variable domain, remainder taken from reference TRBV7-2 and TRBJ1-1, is GAGVSQSPSNKVTEKGKDVELRCDPISGHTALYWYRQSLGQGLEFLIYFQGNSAPDKSGLPSDRFSAERTGGSVSTLTIQRTQQEDSAVYLCASSRGAALNTEAFFGQGTRLTVV.